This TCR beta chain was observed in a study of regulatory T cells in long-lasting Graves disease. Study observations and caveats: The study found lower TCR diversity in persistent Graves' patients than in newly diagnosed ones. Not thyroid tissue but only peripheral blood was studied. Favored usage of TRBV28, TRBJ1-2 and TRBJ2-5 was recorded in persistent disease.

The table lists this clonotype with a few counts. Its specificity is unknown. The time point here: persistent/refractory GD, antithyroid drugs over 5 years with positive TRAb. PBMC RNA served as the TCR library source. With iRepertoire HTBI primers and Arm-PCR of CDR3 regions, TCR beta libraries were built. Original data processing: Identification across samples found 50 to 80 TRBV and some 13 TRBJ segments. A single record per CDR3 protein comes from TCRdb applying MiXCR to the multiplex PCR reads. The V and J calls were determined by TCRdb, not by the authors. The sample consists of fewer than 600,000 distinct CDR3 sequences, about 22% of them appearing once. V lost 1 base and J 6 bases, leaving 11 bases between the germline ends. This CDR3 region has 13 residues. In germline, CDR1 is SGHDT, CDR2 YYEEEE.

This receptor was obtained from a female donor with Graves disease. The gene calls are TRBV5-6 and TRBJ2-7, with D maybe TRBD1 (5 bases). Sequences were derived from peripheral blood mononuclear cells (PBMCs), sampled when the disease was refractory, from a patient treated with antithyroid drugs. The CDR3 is CASSLYDSLEQYF. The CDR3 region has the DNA TGTGCCAGCAGCTTGTACGACAGCCTCGAGCAGTACTTC.